This TCR beta chain is from a study of shared clonotypes between healthy human individuals. The repertoire was sequenced with immunoSEQ multiplex PCR; TCRdb's copy has only in-frame clones and lacks some. Among approximately 2.3 million clones listed, just over 90% were seen once. CDR1 and CDR2 (germline): SQVTM, ANQGSEA. The CDR3 contains 16 residues. V shed 6 bases and J shed 3 bases, with 18 bases lying between them. The origin of this receptor is a man in his late teens or twenties in good health. Some clones in this sample may be carry-over from other donors' samples. This chain joins TRBV29-1 and TRBJ1-6, with D possibly matching TRBD1 (5 bases). Specimen: naive CD4+ T cells from PBMCs. The subset: CD45RA+ positively selected. CDR3 nucleotides: TGCAGCGTCGTACCCGGGAGACAGAACTATAATTCACCCCTCCACTTT. Translated: CSVVPGRQNYNSPLHF. The full variable domain, in which reference TRBV29-1 and TRBJ1-6 provide the parts outside the CDR3, is SAVISQKPSRDICQRGTSLTIQCQVDSQVTMMFWYRQQPGQSLTLIATANQGSEATYESGFVIDKFPISRPNLTFSTLTVSNMSPEDSSIYLCSVVPGRQNYNSPLHFGNGTRLTVT.